This T cell receptor (beta chain) was identified during a study of T cell clonality in common variable immunodeficiency. Study-wide results and limits: Fewer TCRbeta clones were shared among CVID subjects than controls. In common variable immunodeficiency, TCR beta chains reportedly carried fewer deletions and N-nucleotide insertions. Links between repertoire features and CVID complications were heterogeneity-limited.

Data came from immunoSEQ multiplex PCR; TCRdb stores just in-frame clones and leaves some out. The sample is made up of approximately 51,000 clones, none counted only once. Remarks on this clone: The antigen is unknown. The DNA ends 3 residues before the CDR3 does, and the rest of the CDR3 is filled in from the germline J gene.

The V gene's germline CDR1 is LNHDA and CDR2 SQIVND (reference sequence). The CDR3 totals 15 residues. V lost 3 bases and J 2 bases, leaving 13 bases between the germline ends. The material sequenced was peripheral blood mononuclear cells. This receptor was identified in a person aged 18 to 70 in good health. The chain combines TRBV19 with TRBJ1-2; no clear D gene. This chain's CDR3 is CASSMDSHKNYGYTF. The DNA read from the CDR3 is TGTGCCAGTAGTATGGATAGCCACAAGAACTATGGC.